The 9 T cell receptor beta chains given below trace back to one sample, sequenced in a study of early T cells in non-severe SARS-CoV-2 infection (TCRdb year 2021). The method was 5' RACE. Sequencer: NextSeq 500. Using fastp trimming at Q25 and MiXCR clonotype assembly, TCRdb reanalyzed the public sequencing data and kept in-frame beta chains. Here each entry gathers all rows of one CDR3 protein and keeps the most common genes and DNA. The sample table shows 100,000 to 150,000 distinct CDR3 sequences, and about 15% are seen once. The ten largest account for 20% to 25% of the sample. The sequencing sample was made of whole blood. The receptors here all came from an adult who was a healthcare worker with PCR-confirmed SARS-CoV-2 infection or an uninfected control (not recorded which).

This chain connects TRBV11-2 to TRBJ2-7; TRBD1 aligns across 9 bases. J gave up 4 bases and V 4 bases, and 5 bases lay outside the gene matches. The germline V gene has CDR1 SGHAT and CDR2 FQNNGV. This CDR3 comprises 14 residues. The CDR3: CASSSPGQGYEQYF. The CDR3, as DNA: TGTGCCAGCAGCTCCCCGGGACAGGGTTACGAGCAGTACTTC.

This clonotype was picked up a small number of times. This chain uses TRBV24-1 with TRBJ2-3; possibly TRBD2 for D (5 bases). CDR1 KGHDR and CDR2 SFDVKD come from the germline V gene. V was trimmed by 1 base and J by 5 bases, leaving 6 bases between them. The CDR3 is made up of 13 amino acids. CDR3 amino acids: CATSDFREDTQYF. The CDR3 DNA is TGTGCCACCAGTGATTTTCGGGAAGATACGCAGTATTTT.

This clonotype was observed a few times. V gene TRBV29-1 combines with J gene TRBJ2-5; D may be TRBD1 (6 bases). V was clipped by 6 bases and J by 2 bases, with 16 bases between them. Germline CDR1 SQVTM, CDR2 ANQGSEA. The CDR3 has 14 residues. In DNA form, the CDR3 reads TGCAGCGTCGCTCGGGACAAGCAACAAGAGACCCAGTACTTC. It yields the protein CSVARDKQQETQYF.

A remark on this clonotype: Likely a read error: the CDR3 ends without its conserved phenylalanine or tryptophan. The rearrangement links TRBV27 to TRBJ2-3; 10 bases fit TRBD2. The CDR3 contains 14 residues. The germline gives CDR1 MNHEY, CDR2 SMNVEV (reference sequence). V was clipped by 5 bases and J by 9 bases; unmatched bases: 8. CDR3 sequence: CASSRAGGQWTQYS. CDR3 coding DNA: TGTGCCAGCAGTCGAGCGGGGGGGCAATGGACGCAGTATTCT.

V gene TRBV20-1 combines with J gene TRBJ1-1; no clear D. Germline CDR1 reads DFQATT; CDR2 reads SNEGSKA (reference sequence). The V end lost 2 bases, the J end lost 2 bases, and 15 bases lay between the germline ends. The CDR3 covers 15 residues. The CDR3 sequence: CSARRIGHQNTEAFF. CDR3 DNA: TGCAGTGCTAGACGCATCGGGCACCAAAACACTGAAGCTTTCTTT.

In this sample, this clonotype turned up a few times. The V and J genes are TRBV6-6 and TRBJ1-1; 8 nucleotides match TRBD1. The CDR3 length is 15 residues. With 5 bases clipped from V and 0 bases from J, the junction kept 5 bases outside the gene matches. In germline, CDR1 is MNHNY, CDR2 SVGAGI (reference sequence). The CDR3 reads CASSGRTGLNTEAFF. CDR3 DNA sequence: TGTGCCAGCAGTGGCCGGACAGGGTTGAACACTGAAGCTTTCTTT.

The chain recombines TRBV2 with TRBJ1-1; tentative D call: TRBD1 (5 bases). The germline V gene encodes CDR1 SNHLY and CDR2 FYNNEI. V shed 4 bases and J shed 2 bases, with 8 bases lying between them. The CDR3 is 13 residues long. CDR3 in DNA: TGTGCCAGCAGTGGGGGGGAAAACACTGAAGCTTTCTTT. This encodes CASSGGENTEAFF.

This clonotype was observed at least ten times. The chain employs TRBV12-2 and TRBJ1-5; TRBD1, the D gene given by the table, was not confirmed from the DNA. TRBV12-2 is a documented pseudogene. The length of the CDR3 is 17 residues. CDR3 DNA sequence: TGTGCAAGTCGCTTACAGTCTTTGACAGGGGGGAATCAGCCCCAGCATTTT. Translation: CASRLQSLTGGNQPQHF.

This clonotype was seen more than once but under ten times. V gene TRBV20-1 combines with J gene TRBJ1-5; 7 bases match TRBD1. CDR3 size: 14 residues. The germline V gene has CDR1 DFQATT and CDR2 SNEGSKA (reference sequence). After removal of 5 bases from V and 4 bases from J, the junction contained 8 bases not matched to a gene. The CDR3 sequence is CSADDRASNQPQHF. In DNA form, the CDR3 reads TGCAGTGCTGACGACAGGGCCTCTAATCAGCCCCAGCATTTT.